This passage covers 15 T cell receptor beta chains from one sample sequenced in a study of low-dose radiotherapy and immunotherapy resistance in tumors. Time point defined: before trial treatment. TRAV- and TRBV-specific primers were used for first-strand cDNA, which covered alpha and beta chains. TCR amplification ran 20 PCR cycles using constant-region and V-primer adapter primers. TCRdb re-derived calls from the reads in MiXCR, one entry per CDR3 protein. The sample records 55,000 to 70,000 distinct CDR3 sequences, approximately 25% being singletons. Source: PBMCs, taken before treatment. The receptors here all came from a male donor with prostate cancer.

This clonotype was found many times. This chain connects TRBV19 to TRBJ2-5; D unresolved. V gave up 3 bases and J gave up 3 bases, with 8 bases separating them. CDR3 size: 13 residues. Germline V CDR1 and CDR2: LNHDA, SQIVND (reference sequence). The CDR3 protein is CASSIRRKETQYF. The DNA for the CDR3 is TGTGCCAGTAGTATCCGTCGCAAAGAGACCCAGTACTTC.

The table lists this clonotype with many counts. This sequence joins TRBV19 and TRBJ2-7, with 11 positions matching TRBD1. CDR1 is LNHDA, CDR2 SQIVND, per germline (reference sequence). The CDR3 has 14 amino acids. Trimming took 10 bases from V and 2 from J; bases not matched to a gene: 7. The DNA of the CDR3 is TGTGCCACCGAACCGGGACAGGGGGCCTACGAGCAGTACTTC. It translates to CATEPGQGAYEQYF.

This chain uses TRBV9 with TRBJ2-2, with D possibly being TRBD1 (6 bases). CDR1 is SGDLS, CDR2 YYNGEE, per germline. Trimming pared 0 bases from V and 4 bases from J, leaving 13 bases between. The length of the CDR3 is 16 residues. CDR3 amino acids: CASSVVSSGATGELFF. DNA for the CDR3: TGTGCCAGCAGCGTAGTCTCCTCAGGGGCCACCGGGGAGCTGTTTTTT. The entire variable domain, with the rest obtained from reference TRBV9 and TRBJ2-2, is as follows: DSGVTQTPKHLITATGQRVTLRCSPRSGDLSVYWYQQSLDQGLQFLIQYYNGEERAKGNILERFSAQQFPDLHSELNLSSLELGDSALYFCASSVVSSGATGELFFGEGSRLTVL.

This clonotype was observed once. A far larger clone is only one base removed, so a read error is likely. The CDR3 DNA sequence: TGTGCCAGCAGTAATAGCGGGAGAGGCGATGAGCAGTACTTC. Protein sequence: CASSNSGRGDEQYF. The rearrangement links TRBV25-1 to TRBJ2-7; 9 bases map to TRBD2. The CDR3 runs 14 residues. Germline lookup yields CDR1 MGHDK and CDR2 SYGVNS. V lost 5 bases, J lost 7 bases, and 9 bases stayed unmatched.

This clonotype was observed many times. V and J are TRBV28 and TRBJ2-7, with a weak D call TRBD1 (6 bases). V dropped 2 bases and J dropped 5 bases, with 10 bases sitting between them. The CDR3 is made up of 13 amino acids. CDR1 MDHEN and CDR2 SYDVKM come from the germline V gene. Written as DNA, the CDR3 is TGTGCCAGCAGTTTAAGGCCAGGGGACGAGCAGTACTTC. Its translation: CASSLRPGDEQYF.

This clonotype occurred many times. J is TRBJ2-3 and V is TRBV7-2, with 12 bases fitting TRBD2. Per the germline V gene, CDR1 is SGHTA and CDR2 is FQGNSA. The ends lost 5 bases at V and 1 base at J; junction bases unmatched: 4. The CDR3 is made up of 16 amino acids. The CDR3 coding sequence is TGTGCCAGCAGCCAGACTAGCGGGAGTGGCACAGATACGCAGTATTTT. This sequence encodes CASSQTSGSGTDTQYF.

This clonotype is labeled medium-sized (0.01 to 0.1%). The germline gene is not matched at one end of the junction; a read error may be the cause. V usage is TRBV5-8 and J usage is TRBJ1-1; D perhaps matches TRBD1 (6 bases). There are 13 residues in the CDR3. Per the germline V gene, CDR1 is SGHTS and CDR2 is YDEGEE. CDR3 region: CASSFNRATEAFF. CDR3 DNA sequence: TGCGCCAGCAGCTTTAACAGGGCCACTGAAGCTTTCTTT.

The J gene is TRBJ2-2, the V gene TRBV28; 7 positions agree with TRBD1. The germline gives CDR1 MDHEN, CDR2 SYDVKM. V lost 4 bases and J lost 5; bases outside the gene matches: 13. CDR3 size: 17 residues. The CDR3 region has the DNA TGTGCCAGCAGTTCTTCCCCCGGCAGGGGGAGTACCGGGGAGCTGTTTTTT. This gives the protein CASSSSPGRGSTGELFF.

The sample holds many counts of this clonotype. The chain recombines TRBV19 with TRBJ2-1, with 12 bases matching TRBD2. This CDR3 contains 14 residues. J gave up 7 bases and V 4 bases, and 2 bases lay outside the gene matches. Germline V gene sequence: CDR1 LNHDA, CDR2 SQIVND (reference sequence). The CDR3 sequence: CASSKTSGGNEQFF. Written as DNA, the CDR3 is TGTGCCAGTAGTAAGACTAGCGGGGGAAATGAGCAGTTCTTC.

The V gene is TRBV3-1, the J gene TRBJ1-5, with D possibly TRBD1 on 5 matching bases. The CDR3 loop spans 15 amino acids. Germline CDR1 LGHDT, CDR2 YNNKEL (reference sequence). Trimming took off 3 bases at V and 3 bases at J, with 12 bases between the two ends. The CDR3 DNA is TGTGCCAGCAGCCATGGTTGGGACCTCAATCAGCCCCAGCATTTT. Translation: CASSHGWDLNQPQHF.

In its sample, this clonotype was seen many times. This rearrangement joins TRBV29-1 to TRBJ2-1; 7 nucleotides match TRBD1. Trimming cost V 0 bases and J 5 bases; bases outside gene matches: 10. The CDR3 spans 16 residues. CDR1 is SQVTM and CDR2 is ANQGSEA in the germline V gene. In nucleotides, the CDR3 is TGCAGCGTTGAAGATGGGTCCGGGACAGTGAACAATGAGCAGTTCTTC. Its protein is CSVEDGSGTVNNEQFF.

The DNA of the CDR3 is TGTGCCAGCAGCTTAGTAAGCAGCGGGAGGGCCGATGAGCAGTTCTTC. It codes for CASSLVSSGRADEQFF. The chain couples TRBV7-6 to TRBJ2-1, with TRBD2 identical over 10 bases. Germline CDR1 SGHVS, CDR2 FNYEAQ. V was clipped by 1 base and J by 8 bases; unmatched bases: 8. This CDR3 comprises 16 residues.

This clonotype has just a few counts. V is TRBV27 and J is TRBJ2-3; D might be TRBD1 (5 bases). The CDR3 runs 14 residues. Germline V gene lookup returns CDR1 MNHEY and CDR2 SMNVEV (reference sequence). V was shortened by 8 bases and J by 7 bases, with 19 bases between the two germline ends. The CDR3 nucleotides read TGTGCCAGCCGTGCGGCAGGGAATTTTCATACGCAGTATTTT. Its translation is CASRAAGNFHTQYF.

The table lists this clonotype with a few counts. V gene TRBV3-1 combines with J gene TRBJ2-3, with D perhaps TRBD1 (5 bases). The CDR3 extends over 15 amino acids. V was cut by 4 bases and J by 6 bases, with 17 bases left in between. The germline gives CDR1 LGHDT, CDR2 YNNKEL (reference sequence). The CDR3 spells CASSRGQNLKDTQYF. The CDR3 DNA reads TGTGCCAGCAGCCGGGGCCAGAACCTTAAGGATACGCAGTATTTT.

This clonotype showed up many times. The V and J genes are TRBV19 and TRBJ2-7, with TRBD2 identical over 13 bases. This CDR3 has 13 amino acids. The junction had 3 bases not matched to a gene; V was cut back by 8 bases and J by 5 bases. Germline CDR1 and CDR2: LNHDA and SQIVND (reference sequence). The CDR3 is CASGLAGDHEQYF. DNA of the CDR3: TGTGCCAGTGGACTAGCGGGAGACCACGAGCAGTACTTC.